The sequence of this TCR beta chain was determined in a study of immune characterization of retroperitoneal liposarcoma. TCRdb re-analysed the PCR reads in MiXCR, keeping a single row per CDR3 protein. The sample carries some 10,000 distinct CDR3 sequences, roughly a quarter recorded once. Germline values: CDR1 SGHDT, CDR2 YYEEEE. J lost 4 bases, V lost 2 bases, and 8 bases had no gene match. This CDR3 comprises 15 residues. The sequencing sample was made of tumor tissue. The chain recombines TRBV5-6 with TRBJ1-1; 7 bases line up with TRBD1. The sequence derives from a female donor with retroperitoneal liposarcoma. CDR3 in amino acids: CASSFHRGQGTEAFF. CDR3 bases: TGTGCCAGCAGCTTTCACAGGGGACAAGGCACTGAAGCTTTCTTT.